Each of the 21 T cell receptor beta chains below was sequenced from the same sample in a study of CD8 T cell repertoires and HIV-1 epitope variants. These TCRs' antigens remain unknown. Assay used: immunoSEQ multiplex PCR; TCRdb lists only in-frame clones, some missing. The sample has more than 6,500 clones; more than 55% are singletons. Sequencing was carried out using cultured CD8+ T cells derived from PBMCs. These receptors came from a male donor with HIV.

Worth noting for this clone: One end of the junction is discordant with germline, which a read error may explain. J is TRBJ1-2 and V is TRBV4-3, with D hard to call. This CDR3 comprises 15 residues. Germline assignment: CDR1 LGHNA and CDR2 YSLEER. CDR3 loop: CASSQDRAGGYDYTF. For the CDR3, the DNA is TGCGCCAGCAGCCAAGATAGGGCAGGCGGCTATGACTACACCTTC.

The V call is TRBV4-3, the J call TRBJ1-1; 9 bases map to TRBD1. CDR1 and CDR2 from the germline V gene are LGHNA and YSLEER. The junction had 4 bases not matched to a gene; V was cut back by 3 bases and J by 5 bases. This CDR3 contains 14 residues. CDR3 amino acids: CASSHEDRGTEAFF. The CDR3 coding sequence is TGCGCCAGCAGCCACGAGGACAGGGGTACTGAAGCTTTCTTT.

This chain uses TRBV2 with TRBJ2-1; 11 nucleotides match TRBD2. Germline lookup yields CDR1 SNHLY and CDR2 FYNNEI. After removal of 8 bases from V and 4 bases from J, the junction contained 1 base not matched to a gene. This CDR3 region has 13 residues. CDR3: CASSSGRYNEQFF. For the CDR3, the DNA is TGTGCCAGCTCTAGCGGGAGGTACAATGAGCAGTTCTTC.

The V call is TRBV6-5, the J call TRBJ2-3; D ambiguous. This CDR3 is built from 14 residues. V lost 2 bases, J lost 3 bases, and 9 bases lay in between. CDR1 is MNHEY, CDR2 SVGAGI, per germline. The CDR3 sequence is CASSYASPTDTQYF. As DNA, the CDR3 is TGTGCCAGCAGTTACGCGAGCCCAACAGATACGCAGTATTTT.

This clone was detected a few times. V usage is TRBV4-3 and J usage is TRBJ2-3; D is undetermined. Per the germline V gene, CDR1 is LGHNA and CDR2 is YSLEER. The CDR3 loop spans 12 amino acids. V lost 0 bases, J lost 2 bases, and 0 bases lay in between. Written as DNA, the CDR3 is TGCGCCAGCAGCCAAGACACAGATACGCAGTATTTT. As protein: CASSQDTDTQYF.

This clone was seen only a few times. The J gene is TRBJ2-2, the V gene TRBV7-9; D is undetermined. There are 14 residues in the CDR3. The germline V and J ends were trimmed by 3 bases and 1 base, with 6 bases remaining between them. Germline V gene data show CDR1 as SEHNR and CDR2 as FQNEAQ (reference sequence). In nucleotides, the CDR3 is TGTGCCAGCAGCTTTCGCGGGAACACCGGGGAGCTGTTTTTT. Amino acid sequence: CASSFRGNTGELFF.

The rearrangement joins TRBV2 to TRBJ1-5; TRBD1 is a possible D gene (6 bases). V lost 8 bases and J lost 4, with 18 bases in between. The CDR3 runs 15 residues. Germline CDR1 and CDR2: SNHLY and FYNNEI. This chain's CDR3 is CASDEGVTLNQPQHF. The CDR3 bases are TGTGCCAGCGATGAGGGGGTCACCCTAAATCAGCCCCAGCATTTT.

The genes are TRBV5-1 and TRBJ2-3; 9 positions match TRBD1. Trimming cost V 4 bases and J 1 base; bases outside gene matches: 4. Germline CDR1 SGHRS, CDR2 YFSETQ. CDR3 size: 15 residues. The DNA for the CDR3 is TGCGCCAGCAGCGACCGGACAGGGGGCACAGATACGCAGTATTTT. The encoded protein is CASSDRTGGTDTQYF.

The gene calls are TRBV5-1 and TRBJ2-1; tentative D call: TRBD2 (6 bases). The CDR3 spans 15 residues. V lost 4 bases and J lost 2, with 13 bases in between. Germline V CDR1 and CDR2: SGHRS, YFSETQ. The chain's CDR3 is CASSRLEGTYNEQFF. The DNA for the CDR3 is TGCGCCAGCAGCCGGCTGGAGGGAACCTACAATGAGCAGTTCTTC.

The chain combines TRBV10-1 with TRBJ2-7; D is unclear. Trimming removed 0 bases from V and 2 bases from J, with 5 bases in between. This CDR3 comprises 13 residues. The V gene's germline CDR1 is WNHNN and CDR2 SYGVQD (reference sequence). The CDR3 DNA reads as TGCGCCAGCAGTGAGTCAATGGCCTACGAGCAGTACTTC. This codes for CASSESMAYEQYF.

The genes are TRBV9 and TRBJ2-7; D is possibly TRBD2 (6 bases). Looked up from germline, CDR1 is SGDLS and CDR2 is YYNGEE. V lost 0 bases to trimming and J lost 1 base, with 14 bases between them. The CDR3 consists of 16 residues. The CDR3: CASSVEFGGGSYEQYF. CDR3 DNA: TGTGCCAGCAGCGTAGAGTTCGGGGGAGGATCCTACGAGCAGTACTTC.

For the CDR3, the DNA is TGTGCCAGCAGCGTAGGAGGACAGGTAACCGAGCAGTACTTC. It is translated as CASSVGGQVTEQYF. The chain carries TRBV9 and TRBJ2-7; 7 bases align to TRBD1. V trimming: 0 bases; J trimming: 6 bases; junction bases outside the gene matches: 6. This CDR3 comprises 14 residues. Germline V lookup: CDR1 SGDLS, CDR2 YYNGEE.

This clone was counted once. V is TRBV21-1 and J is TRBJ2-7; no check of the table's D call, TRBD2, against the DNA was made. TRBV21-1 is designated a pseudogene. The CDR3 is 17 amino acids. As DNA, the CDR3 is TGTGCCAGCAGCCCCCGGAGTTCTAGCGGGGATTCCTACGAGCAGTACTTC. Translated, it gives CASSPRSSSGDSYEQYF.

This sequence joins TRBV6-5 and TRBJ2-2; D ambiguous. Deletions cut 6 bases from V and 7 bases from J, with 9 bases between. The CDR3 spans 12 residues. The V gene's germline CDR1 is MNHEY and CDR2 SVGAGI. Here the CDR3 DNA reads TGTGCCAGCAGCCCCCAGGTCGGGGAGCTGTTTTTT. The encoded protein is CASSPQVGELFF.

The chain links TRBV7-6 to TRBJ2-5; 9 bases are shared with TRBD2. The CDR3 has 17 residues. CDR1 and CDR2 from the germline V gene are SGHVS and FNYEAQ. Losses at the gene ends were 1 base for V and 1 base for J; bases not matched to a gene: 7. CDR3 nucleotide sequence: TGTGCCAGCAGCTTAGTGATAGCGGGGGTACTCCAAGAGACCCAGTACTTC. Translation: CASSLVIAGVLQETQYF.

Details on this clone: The sample has other DNA sequences that encode this CDR3 too. The V call is TRBV5-4, the J call TRBJ2-7; 8 positions agree with TRBD1. The CDR3 is made up of 15 amino acids. Germline CDR1 and CDR2: SGHNT and YYREEE (reference sequence). Trimming removed 4 bases from V and 0 bases from J; junction bases left unmatched: 6. CDR3 in DNA: TGTGCCAGCAGCCAGACAGGGGCAAGCTCCTACGAGCAGTACTTC. Its protein product is CASSQTGASSYEQYF.

This clone occurred once. V is TRBV7-6 and J is TRBJ2-5; TRBD2 matches 8 bases. CDR1 is SGHVS and CDR2 is FNYEAQ in the germline V gene. With V trimmed by 0 bases and J by 5 bases, 5 bases remained unmatched. The CDR3 has 15 amino acids. This CDR3 reads CASSLAHLAGETQYF. The CDR3 nucleotides are TGTGCCAGCAGCTTAGCGCACCTAGCGGGTGAGACCCAGTACTTC.

V and J are TRBV9 and TRBJ2-2; D uncertain. This CDR3 is 15 amino acids long. Trimming pared 7 bases from V and 1 base from J, leaving 14 bases between. Germline lookup yields CDR1 SGDLS and CDR2 YYNGEE. In nucleotides, the CDR3 is TGTGCCAGCTCGGAAGGGTTCTGGAACACCGGGGAGCTGTTTTTT. Residues: CASSEGFWNTGELFF.

This clone was seen only a few times. The J gene is TRBJ2-1, the V gene TRBV28; TRBD1 matches at 10 bases. The trim removed 3 bases at V and 8 bases at J, leaving 4 bases unmatched. Germline V gene sequence: CDR1 MDHEN, CDR2 SYDVKM. This CDR3 has 14 amino acids. The DNA for the CDR3 is TGTGCCAGCAGTTTGGGACAGGGGTTGGATGAGCAGTTCTTC. Protein sequence: CASSLGQGLDEQFF.

This rearrangement joins TRBV29-1 to TRBJ2-5; 9 positions match TRBD2. This CDR3 contains 17 residues. The trim removed 0 bases at V and 4 bases at J, leaving 12 bases unmatched. The germline CDR1 and CDR2 sequences are SQVTM and ANQGSEA. Here the CDR3 DNA reads TGCAGCGTTGAAGATGGGGGAATTAGCGGGAGATCAGAGACCCAGTACTTC. Translating it yields CSVEDGGISGRSETQYF.

The table lists this clone with a few counts. This rearrangement joins TRBV7-9 to TRBJ2-7; D is unresolved. The CDR3 is 13 amino acids. Germline values: CDR1 SEHNR, CDR2 FQNEAQ (reference sequence). V lost 3 bases and J 0 bases, leaving 6 bases between the germline ends. The CDR3 here is CASSFVSSYEQYF. The CDR3, as DNA: TGTGCCAGCAGCTTCGTCAGCTCCTACGAGCAGTACTTC.